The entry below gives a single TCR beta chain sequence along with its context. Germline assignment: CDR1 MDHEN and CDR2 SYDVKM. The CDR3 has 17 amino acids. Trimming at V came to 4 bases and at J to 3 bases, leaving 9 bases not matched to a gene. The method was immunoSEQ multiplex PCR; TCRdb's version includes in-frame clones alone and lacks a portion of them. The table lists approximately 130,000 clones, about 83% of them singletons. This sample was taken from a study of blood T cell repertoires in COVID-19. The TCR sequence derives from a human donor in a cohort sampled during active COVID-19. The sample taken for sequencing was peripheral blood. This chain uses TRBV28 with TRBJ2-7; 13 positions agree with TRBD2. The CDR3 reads CASSYKTSGGPHYEQYF. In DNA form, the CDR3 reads TGTGCCAGCAGTTATAAGACTAGCGGGGGGCCCCACTACGAGCAGTACTTC.